This entry features one T cell receptor (beta chain) sequence. The antigen is undetermined. Some clones are missing from TCRdb's copy, which holds only in-frame ones; the method was immunoSEQ multiplex PCR. The data hold some 130,000 clones, with 80% to 95% observed a single time. The data were taken from a study of T cell responses to AZD1222 COVID-19 vaccine. Whole-study findings and limits: Unmutated regions of variants are reportedly targeted by nearly half of spike-specific TCRs. The donor group comprised mostly white British people and more females; the analysis possibly underestimated clonal diversity. Spike regions recognized by vaccine-associated CD4 TCRs spanned the protein, led by 160-218 and 743-854. Once two AZD1222 doses were given, Spike-specific TCR breadth and depth went up.

Germline V gene lookup returns CDR1 SNHLY and CDR2 FYNNEI. The CDR3 totals 15 residues. V gave up 6 bases and J gave up 7 bases; unmatched junction bases: 8. The sample was peripheral blood, taken 28 days after the second AZD1222 dose. The chain carries TRBV2 and TRBJ1-6; 8 bases are shared with TRBD1. The TCR sequence derives from an adult who received the AZD1222 COVID-19 vaccine. The CDR3 DNA is TGTGCCAGCAGATCTCAGGGGGCAGGCAATTCACCCCTCCACTTT. Its protein is CASRSQGAGNSPLHF. The full variable domain, its missing parts supplied by reference TRBV2 and TRBJ1-6, is EPEVTQTPSHQVTQMGQEVILRCVPISNHLYFYWYRQILGQKVEFLVSFYNNEISEKSEIFDDQFSVERPDGSNFTLKIRSTKLEDSAMYFCASRSQGAGNSPLHFGNGTRLTVT.